Each of the 15 T cell receptor beta chains below was sequenced from the same sample in a study of technical replicates of blood from a few donors. The protocol was immunoSEQ multiplex PCR, while the TCRdb copy is restricted to in-frame clones and leaves out a portion. The sample has some 50,000 clones, approximately 94% seen once. Sample: T cells isolated from PBMCs. These receptors originate from a human donor in good health.

The rearrangement joins TRBV7-8 to TRBJ2-3; 7 bases match TRBD2. After removal of 4 bases from V and 1 base from J, the junction contained 8 bases not matched to a gene. The CDR3 spans 16 residues. Germline lookup yields CDR1 SGHVS and CDR2 FQNEAQ. The CDR3 DNA sequence: TGTGCCAGCAGCTCCCCTGGGGCGGGAGGCACAGATACGCAGTATTTT. It yields the protein CASSSPGAGGTDTQYF.

The rearrangement joins TRBV7-9 to TRBJ1-2; TRBD1 matches 12 bases. The CDR3 consists of 18 residues. V was clipped by 5 bases and J by 2 bases; unmatched bases: 12. Germline V CDR1 and CDR2: SEHNR, FQNEAQ (reference sequence). CDR3 in amino acids: CASSVFSPGQGANYGYTF. The CDR3 nucleotides read TGTGCCAGCAGCGTTTTTTCACCGGGACAGGGGGCGAACTATGGCTACACCTTC.

J is TRBJ2-6 and V is TRBV12-5; D might be TRBD2 (6 bases). The V end was cut by 2 bases, the J end by 0 bases, with 14 bases between. Germline V gene lookup returns CDR1 LGHNT and CDR2 FRNRAP. CDR3 size: 18 residues. The CDR3 bases are TGTGCTAGTGGTTTGTATTTCAGGGACTCCTCTGGGGCCAACGTCCTGACTTTC. Translated, it gives CASGLYFRDSSGANVLTF.

V gene TRBV5-1 combines with J gene TRBJ2-5, with D perhaps TRBD2 (6 bases). This CDR3 is built from 14 residues. V shed 4 bases and J shed 9 bases, with 19 bases lying between them. Looked up from germline, CDR1 is SGHRS and CDR2 is YFSETQ. The CDR3 reads CASSPKTTTGAQYF. In DNA, the CDR3 is TGCGCCAGCAGCCCCAAGACTACTACGGGGGCCCAGTACTTC.

The genes are TRBV9 and TRBJ2-1; no clear D gene. Germline V gives CDR1 SGDLS, CDR2 YYNGEE. The CDR3 has 14 amino acids. The V and J ends lost 0 bases and 9 bases respectively, with 13 bases between them. The DNA for the CDR3 is TGTGCCAGCAGCGTAGAATGGTCCCGGGTTGAGCAGTTCTTC. Residues: CASSVEWSRVEQFF. The full variable domain, rest sourced from reference TRBV9 and TRBJ2-1, is DSGVTQTPKHLITATGQRVTLRCSPRSGDLSVYWYQQSLDQGLQFLIQYYNGEERAKGNILERFSAQQFPDLHSELNLSSLELGDSALYFCASSVEWSRVEQFFGPGTRLTVL.

The V and J genes are TRBV19 and TRBJ1-1; the D is unclear. CDR1 and CDR2 from the germline V gene are LNHDA and SQIVND (reference sequence). V was pared by 5 bases and J by 2 bases, with 18 bases between. The CDR3 runs to 16 residues. The CDR3 here is CASSVFARSVNTEAFF. DNA of the CDR3: TGTGCCAGTAGTGTTTTCGCGAGGAGCGTAAACACTGAAGCTTTCTTT.

The chain joins TRBV9 to TRBJ2-3; the match to TRBD1 covers 7 bases. J gave up 2 bases and V 0 bases, and 12 bases lay outside the gene matches. Germline assignment: CDR1 SGDLS and CDR2 YYNGEE. The CDR3 loop spans 18 amino acids. CDR3: CASSVAPDRFASTDTQYF. The CDR3, as DNA: TGTGCCAGCAGCGTAGCTCCGGACAGGTTTGCGTCCACAGATACGCAGTATTTT.

The chain links TRBV7-6 to TRBJ2-7, with D perhaps TRBD1 (6 bases). Germline-derived CDR1 and CDR2 are SGHVS and FNYEAQ. Trimming took 1 base from V and 3 from J, leaving 7 bases between them. The CDR3 consists of 13 residues. CDR3 in amino acids: CASSLEGDYEQYF. The CDR3 bases are TGTGCCAGCAGCTTAGAGGGGGACTACGAGCAGTACTTC. Together with reference TRBV7-6 and TRBJ2-7, the CDR3 gives the full variable domain: GAGVSQSPRYKVTKRGQDVALRCDPISGHVSLYWYRQALGQGPEFLTYFNYEAQQDKSGLPNDRFSAERPEGSISTLTIQRTEQRDSAMYRCASSLEGDYEQYFGPGTRLTVT.

The rearrangement joins TRBV14 to TRBJ2-7; TRBD2 matches 10 bases. CDR1 SGHDN and CDR2 FVKESK come from the germline V gene. The V and J ends lost 4 bases and 10 bases, in that order; junction bases with no gene match: 10. The CDR3 consists of 14 residues. The CDR3 loop reads CASSPLAGADSQYF. CDR3 sequence (DNA): TGTGCCAGCAGCCCGCTAGCGGGAGCCGACTCTCAGTACTTC.

The gene calls are TRBV23-1 and TRBJ1-5; 9 bases line up with TRBD1. TRBV23-1 is an open reading frame, and its role is uncertain. The CDR3 loop spans 15 amino acids. Trimming at V came to 7 bases and at J to 3 bases, leaving 7 bases not matched to a gene. The CDR3 here is CASTPNRGLNQPQHF. The CDR3 DNA reads TGCGCCAGCACTCCAAACAGGGGGCTCAATCAGCCCCAGCATTTT.

The J gene is TRBJ1-1, the V gene TRBV11-2, with D tentatively TRBD1 (5 bases). CDR1 SGHAT and CDR2 FQNNGV come from the germline V gene. Trimming took off 0 bases at V and 1 base at J, with 9 bases between the two ends. The CDR3 is 15 amino acids. Written as DNA, the CDR3 is TGTGCCAGCAGCTTAGAGCGGACATGGAACACTGAAGCTTTCTTT. It is translated as CASSLERTWNTEAFF.

As DNA, the CDR3 is TGCGCCAGCAGCTTGGGACTTGAAAATCAGCCCCAGCATTTT. The encoded protein is CASSLGLENQPQHF. This sequence joins TRBV5-1 and TRBJ1-5; no clear D gene. The germline gives CDR1 SGHRS, CDR2 YFSETQ. Trimming removed 0 bases from V and 4 bases from J, with 8 bases in between. CDR3 size: 14 residues. Combining the CDR3 with reference TRBV5-1 and TRBJ1-5 gives the whole variable domain KAGVTQTPRYLIKTRGQQVTLSCSPISGHRSVSWYQQTPGQGLQFLFEYFSETQRNKGNFPGRFSGRQFSNSRSEMNVSTLELGDSALYLCASSLGLENQPQHFGDGTRLSIL.

This sequence joins TRBV11-2 and TRBJ1-3; maybe TRBD1 (6 bases). Germline V gene data show CDR1 as SGHAT and CDR2 as FQNNGV. Deletions cut 0 bases from V and 2 bases from J, with 23 bases between. The CDR3 contains 20 residues. The CDR3 DNA follows: TGTGCCAGCAGCTTAGATTCATGGGACACCCATGTGGAAACTGGAAACACCATATATTTT. This gives the protein CASSLDSWDTHVETGNTIYF.

The V gene is TRBV28, the J gene TRBJ2-1; no clear D gene. This CDR3 has 14 amino acids. The germline V gene encodes CDR1 MDHEN and CDR2 SYDVKM. With 6 bases removed from V and 4 bases from J, the gap between germline ends came to 13 bases. CDR3 residues: CASSPQDRYNEQFF. The CDR3 bases are TGTGCCAGCAGCCCCCAGGATCGTTACAATGAGCAGTTCTTC.

The chain carries TRBV7-8 and TRBJ2-1; perhaps TRBD1 as D (5 bases). In germline, CDR1 is SGHVS, CDR2 FQNEAQ. CDR3 size: 17 residues. With 2 bases removed from V and 0 bases from J, the gap between germline ends came to 14 bases. The CDR3 loop is CASSLYDRPSSYNEQFF. The CDR3 DNA sequence: TGTGCCAGCAGCTTATACGACAGACCTAGCTCCTACAATGAGCAGTTCTTC.